This paragraph covers one T cell receptor beta chain sequence. The entry originates in a study of blood T cell repertoires in COVID-19. Study summary: Some COVID-19 samples were acute and others convalescent; all came from the United States, Italy and Spain. T cells, B-cell-depleted T cells, or PBMCs supplied cDNA or gDNA.

Followed longitudinally, the Seattle patients had been enrolled during active infection. The ends were cut back, 1 base at V and 5 bases at J, with 8 bases in the middle. The CDR3 consists of 14 residues. Germline CDR1 is SEHNR and CDR2 is FQNEAQ (reference sequence). Per the original data handling: Amplification of reference gene primers was used by the study to estimate nucleated cell counts. The data were produced by immunoSEQ multiplex PCR, yet TCRdb's version contains in-frame clones alone and is incomplete. The V and J calls and clone size come from that table; D and trimming were worked out from the DNA. The repertoire includes 200,000 or so clones, about four fifths of them detected once, and more than 10% sits in the top ten.

The sequenced material came from peripheral blood. V usage is TRBV7-9 and J usage is TRBJ2-2, with TRBD1 as a possible D gene (6 bases). This TCR derives from a woman older than 75 with COVID-19, enrolled during active disease. CDR3 loop: CASSLVGGTGELFF. The CDR3 DNA sequence: TGTGCCAGCAGCTTAGTAGGGGGAACCGGGGAGCTGTTTTTT.